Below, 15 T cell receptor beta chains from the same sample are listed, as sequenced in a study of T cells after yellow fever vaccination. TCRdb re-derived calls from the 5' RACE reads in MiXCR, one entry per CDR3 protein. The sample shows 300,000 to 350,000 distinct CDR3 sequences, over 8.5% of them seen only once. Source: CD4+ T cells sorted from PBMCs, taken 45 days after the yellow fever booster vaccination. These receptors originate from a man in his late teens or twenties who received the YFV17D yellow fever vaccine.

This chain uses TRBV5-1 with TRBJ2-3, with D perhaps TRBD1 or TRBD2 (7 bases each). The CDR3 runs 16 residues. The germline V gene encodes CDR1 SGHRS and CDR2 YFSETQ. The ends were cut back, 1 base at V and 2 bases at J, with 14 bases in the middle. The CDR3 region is CASSLTGQRDTDTQYF. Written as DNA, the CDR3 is TGCGCCAGCAGCTTGACGGGACAGCGGGACACAGATACGCAGTATTTT.

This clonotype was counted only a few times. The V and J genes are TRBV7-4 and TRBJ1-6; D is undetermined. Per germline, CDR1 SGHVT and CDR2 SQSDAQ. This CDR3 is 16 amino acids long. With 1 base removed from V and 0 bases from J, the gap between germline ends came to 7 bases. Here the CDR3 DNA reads TGTGCCAGCAGCTTAGTCTGGAGCTCCTATAATTCACCCCTCCACTTT. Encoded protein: CASSLVWSSYNSPLHF.

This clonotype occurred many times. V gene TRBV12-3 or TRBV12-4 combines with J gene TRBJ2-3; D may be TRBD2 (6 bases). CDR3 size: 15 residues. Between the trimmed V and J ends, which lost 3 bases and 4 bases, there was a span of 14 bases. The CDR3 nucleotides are TGTGCCAGCAGTTTCTGGGGCGGGGCTGCAGATACGCAGTATTTT. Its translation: CASSFWGGAADTQYF.

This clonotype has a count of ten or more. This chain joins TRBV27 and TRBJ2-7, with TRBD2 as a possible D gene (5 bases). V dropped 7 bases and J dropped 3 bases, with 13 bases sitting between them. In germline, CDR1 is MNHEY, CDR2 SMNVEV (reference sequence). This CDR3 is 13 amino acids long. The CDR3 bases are TGTGCCAGCACCTCAGCGGCAGGCTACGAGCAGTACGTC. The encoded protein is CASTSAAGYEQYV.

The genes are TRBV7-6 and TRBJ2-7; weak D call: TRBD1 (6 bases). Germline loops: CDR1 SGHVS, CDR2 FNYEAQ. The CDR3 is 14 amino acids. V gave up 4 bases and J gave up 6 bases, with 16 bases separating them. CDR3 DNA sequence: TGTGCCAGCAGCTCTAGGCGCAGGGGTAGCGAGCAGTACTTC. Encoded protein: CASSSRRRGSEQYF.

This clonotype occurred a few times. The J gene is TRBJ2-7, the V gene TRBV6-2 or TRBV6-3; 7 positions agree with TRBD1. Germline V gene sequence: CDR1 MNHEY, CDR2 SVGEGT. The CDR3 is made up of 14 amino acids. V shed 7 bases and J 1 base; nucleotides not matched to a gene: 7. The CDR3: CASTDRSFSYEQYV. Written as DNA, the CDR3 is TGTGCCAGCACGGACAGGTCCTTTTCCTACGAGCAGTACGTC.

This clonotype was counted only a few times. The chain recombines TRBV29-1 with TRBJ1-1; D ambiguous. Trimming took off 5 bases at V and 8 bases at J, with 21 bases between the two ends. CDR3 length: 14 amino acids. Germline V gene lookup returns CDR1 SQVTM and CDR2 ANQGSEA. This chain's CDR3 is CSVQGRPKRKEAFF. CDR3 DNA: TGCAGCGTTCAAGGTCGTCCCAAGAGAAAGGAAGCTTTCTTT.

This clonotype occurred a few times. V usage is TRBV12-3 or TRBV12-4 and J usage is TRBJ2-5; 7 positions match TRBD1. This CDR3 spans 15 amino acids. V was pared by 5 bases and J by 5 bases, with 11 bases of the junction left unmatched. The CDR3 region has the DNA TGTGCCAGCAGTCCCGGGAAGGGGGCCTGGGAGACCCAGTACTTC. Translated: CASSPGKGAWETQYF.

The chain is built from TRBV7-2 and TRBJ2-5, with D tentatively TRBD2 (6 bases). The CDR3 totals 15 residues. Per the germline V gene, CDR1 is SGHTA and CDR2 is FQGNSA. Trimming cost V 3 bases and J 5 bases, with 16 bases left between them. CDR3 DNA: TGTGCCAGCAGCTTTAGCGGACCCCCTGCGGAGACCCAGTACTTC. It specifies CASSFSGPPAETQYF.

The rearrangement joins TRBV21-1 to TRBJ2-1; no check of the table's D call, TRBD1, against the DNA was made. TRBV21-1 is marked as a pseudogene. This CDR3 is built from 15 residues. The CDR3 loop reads CASSKGQGEDNEQFF. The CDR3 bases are TGTGCCAGCAGCAAAGGGCAGGGGGAAGACAATGAGCAGTTCTTC.

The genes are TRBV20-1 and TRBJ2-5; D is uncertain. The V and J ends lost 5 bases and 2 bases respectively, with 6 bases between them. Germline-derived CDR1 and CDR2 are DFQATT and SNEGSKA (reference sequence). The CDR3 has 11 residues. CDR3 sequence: CSAPEQETQYF. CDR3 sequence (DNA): TGCAGTGCTCCGGAACAAGAGACCCAGTACTTC.

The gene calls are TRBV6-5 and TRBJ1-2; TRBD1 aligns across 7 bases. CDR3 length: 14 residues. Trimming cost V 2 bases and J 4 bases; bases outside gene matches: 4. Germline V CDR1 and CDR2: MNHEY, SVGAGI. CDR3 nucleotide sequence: TGTGCCAGCAGTTACAGTTACAGGGGCTATGGCTACACCTTC. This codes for CASSYSYRGYGYTF.

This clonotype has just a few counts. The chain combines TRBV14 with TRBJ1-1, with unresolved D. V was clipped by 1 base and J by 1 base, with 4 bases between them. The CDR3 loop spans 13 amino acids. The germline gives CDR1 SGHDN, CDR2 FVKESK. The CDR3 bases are TGTGCCAGCAGCCAAGTAACGAACACTGAAGCTTTCTTT. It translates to CASSQVTNTEAFF.

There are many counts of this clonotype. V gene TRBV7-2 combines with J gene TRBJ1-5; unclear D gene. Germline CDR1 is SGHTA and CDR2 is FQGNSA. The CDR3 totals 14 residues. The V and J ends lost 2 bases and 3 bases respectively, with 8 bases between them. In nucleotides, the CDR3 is TGTGCCAGCAGCTTATCTGAAGTCAATCAGCCCCAGCATTTT. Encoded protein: CASSLSEVNQPQHF.

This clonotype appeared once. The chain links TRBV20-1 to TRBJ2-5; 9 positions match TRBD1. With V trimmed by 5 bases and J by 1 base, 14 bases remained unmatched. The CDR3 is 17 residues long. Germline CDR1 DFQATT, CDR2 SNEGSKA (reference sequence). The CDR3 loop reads CSAQLNDRGGFQETQYF. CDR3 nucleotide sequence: TGCAGTGCTCAGCTCAACGACAGGGGGGGATTCCAAGAGACCCAGTACTTC.